The clone carrying this T cell receptor (beta chain) has more than one count but fewer than ten. Unique molecular identifiers were added to individual cDNA molecules. MiXCR was run by TCRdb on the 5' RACE reads, yielding one entry per CDR3 protein. The sample lists some 71,000 distinct CDR3 sequences, about an eighth occurring once. This specimen comes from a study of early T cells in non-severe SARS-CoV-2 infection. Whole-study context: Investigators sequenced bulk RNA drawn from unsorted whole blood, and chains remained unpaired.

Germline CDR1 SGHKS, CDR2 YYEKEE (reference sequence). There are 15 residues in the CDR3. Trimming removed 4 bases at V and 0 bases at J, with 14 bases between. The rearrangement joins TRBV5-5 to TRBJ2-7; D is unresolved. This TCR derives from an adult who was a healthcare worker with PCR-confirmed SARS-CoV-2 infection or an uninfected control (not recorded which). Material for sequencing was whole blood. The CDR3 spells CASSPYRHTSYEQYF. CDR3 nucleotides: TGTGCCAGCAGCCCCTACCGGCACACCTCCTACGAGCAGTACTTC.